The 11 T cell receptor beta chains below all came from one sample that was sequenced in a study of shared clonotypes between healthy human individuals. This table comes from immunoSEQ multiplex PCR, and its TCRdb copy is limited to in-frame clones, with some not included. The sample has more than 2 million clones, approximately 94% seen once. Naive CD8 cells lacked CD45RO, underwent positive selection for CCR7 and left out terminally differentiated effector memory CD45RA+ cells. Sequencing was carried out using naive CD8+ T cells sorted from blood. The receptors come from a young man in good health.

This chain links TRBV7-8 with TRBJ2-2, with TRBD2 matching 9 bases. CDR1 SGHVS and CDR2 FQNEAQ come from the germline V gene. This CDR3 has 17 amino acids. V dropped 2 bases and J dropped 2; count of bases not matched to a gene: 6. Here the CDR3 reads CASSLPRTSANTGELFF. Written as DNA, the CDR3 is TGTGCCAGCAGCTTACCCCGGACTAGCGCTAACACCGGGGAGCTGTTTTTT.

The chain is built from TRBV10-2 and TRBJ2-5, with 9 bases aligning to TRBD2. The trim removed 0 bases at V and 4 bases at J, leaving 3 bases unmatched. This CDR3 region has 15 residues. The V gene's germline CDR1 is WSHSY and CDR2 SAAADI. CDR3 amino acids: CASSESVRGGETQYF. The CDR3 bases are TGCGCCAGCAGTGAGTCGGTGCGGGGGGGAGAGACCCAGTACTTC.

The J gene is TRBJ1-6, the V gene TRBV4-1; maybe TRBD1 (5 bases). This CDR3 is built from 17 residues. The ends were cut back, 0 bases at V and 4 bases at J, with 13 bases in the middle. CDR1 and CDR2 from the germline V gene are MGHRA and YSYEKL. In DNA form, the CDR3 reads TGCGCCAGCAGCCAAGACGGCGGGGCTCCATATAATTCACCCCTCCACTTT. It encodes CASSQDGGAPYNSPLHF.

This clone was seen just once. This chain links TRBV28 with TRBJ2-1, with 12 bases lining up with TRBD2. The CDR3 covers 17 residues. Germline CDR1 reads MDHEN; CDR2 reads SYDVKM. V shed 7 bases and J 0 bases; nucleotides not matched to a gene: 7. This CDR3 is CASTLGLAGSSYNEQFF. Here the CDR3 DNA reads TGTGCCAGCACTCTTGGACTAGCGGGAAGCTCCTACAATGAGCAGTTCTTC.

Details on this clone: The same CDR3 is also encoded by other DNA sequences in this sample. The chain carries TRBV9 and TRBJ2-1, with D uncertain. The CDR3 totals 15 residues. V shed 0 bases and J shed 8 bases, with 15 bases lying between them. Germline V CDR1 and CDR2: SGDLS, YYNGEE. The CDR3 spells CASSVVSGPLDEQFF. The CDR3 nucleotides read TGTGCCAGCAGCGTAGTGTCAGGCCCCTTGGATGAGCAGTTCTTC.

V and J are TRBV9 and TRBJ2-7, with 7 bases aligning to TRBD2. Germline-derived CDR1 and CDR2 are SGDLS and YYNGEE. V dropped 0 bases and J dropped 2; count of bases not matched to a gene: 5. The CDR3 is made up of 15 amino acids. In DNA, the CDR3 is TGTGCCAGCAGCGTAGGTAGCGGGCCCACCTACGAGCAGTACTTC. Its protein product is CASSVGSGPTYEQYF.

The chain carries TRBV7-9 and TRBJ1-1; D may be TRBD1 (6 bases). From germline, CDR1 is SEHNR and CDR2 FQNEAQ (reference sequence). This CDR3 spans 14 amino acids. The germline V and J ends were trimmed by 2 bases and 0 bases, with 7 bases remaining between them. CDR3 sequence (DNA): TGTGCCAGCAGCTTAAGGGGGGTGAACACTGAAGCTTTCTTT. Its translation is CASSLRGVNTEAFF.

On this clone itself: The same CDR3 can be traced to other DNA sequences in this sample. The rearrangement links TRBV4-3 to TRBJ2-7, with D perhaps matching TRBD1 (5 bases). This CDR3 is 13 amino acids long. From germline, CDR1 is LGHNA and CDR2 YSLEER. V lost 0 bases to trimming and J lost 2 bases, with 5 bases between them. The CDR3 DNA follows: TGCGCCAGCAGCCAAGACAGGGCCTACGAGCAGTACTTC. Residues: CASSQDRAYEQYF.

This rearrangement joins TRBV7-9 to TRBJ2-2, with 12 nucleotides matching TRBD2. Trimming removed 5 bases from V and 0 bases from J; junction bases left unmatched: 4. The CDR3 totals 17 residues. Germline V gene sequence: CDR1 SEHNR, CDR2 FQNEAQ (reference sequence). The CDR3 loop is CASSIRTSGANTGELFF. The CDR3 DNA is TGTGCCAGCAGCATTCGGACTAGCGGGGCGAACACCGGGGAGCTGTTTTTT.

This sequence joins TRBV27 and TRBJ2-5; 7 bases align to TRBD2. The germline CDR1 and CDR2 sequences are MNHEY and SMNVEV (reference sequence). The CDR3 covers 15 residues. After removal of 3 bases from V and 2 bases from J, the junction contained 6 bases not matched to a gene. The CDR3 here is CASSLEAGTQETQYF. CDR3 bases: TGTGCCAGCAGTTTGGAAGCGGGGACTCAAGAGACCCAGTACTTC.

This sequence joins TRBV1 and TRBJ1-1; the table's D call TRBD1 went unverified against the DNA. TRBV1 is annotated as a pseudogene. The CDR3 runs 15 residues. The CDR3 spells CTREGGYRGPTEAFF. For the CDR3, the DNA is TGCACCAGAGAGGGGGGTTACAGGGGACCCACTGAAGCTTTCTTT.